This paragraph reports one T cell receptor beta chain. The antigen is unknown. TCRdb reprocessed the reads via MiXCR and lists one record per CDR3 protein. The sample includes around 100,000 distinct CDR3 sequences, 42% of them seen just once. The sample belongs to a study of T cell repertoires in cytomegalovirus infection. For the study at large: In the study, CMV epitopes included recently identified HLA-C-restricted and well-studied HLA-B-restricted ones. Signatures in public TCR beta sequences pointed to both CMV infection and matching HLA type.

Study results and caveats: The study found HLA-C-restricted CMV-specific TCR beta clonotypes dominating the ex vivo response. People with CMV and the relevant HLA were identified by cumulative public TCR beta family frequency.

Per the germline V gene, CDR1 is SGHVS and CDR2 is FQNEAQ. This CDR3 spans 17 amino acids. The J segment lost 0 bases and the V segment lost 7 bases, leaving 8 bases of the junction unmatched. Sequenced here: CD8+ T cells from cultured PBMCs, sampled from culture after CMV antigen stimulation. The sequence derives from a human donor in good health (CMV status not recorded). Some clones in this sample may be carry-over from other donors' samples. The rearrangement links TRBV7-8 to TRBJ2-1; 11 nucleotides match TRBD2. The CDR3 sequence is CASKLAGGYSSYNEQFF. CDR3 nucleotide sequence: TGTGCCAGCAAGTTAGCGGGGGGGTATAGCTCCTACAATGAGCAGTTCTTC. The variable domain in full, with the rest retrieved from reference TRBV7-8 and TRBJ2-1, is GAGVSQSPRYKVAKRGQDVALRCDPISGHVSLFWYQQALGQGPEFLTYFQNEAQLDKSGLPSDRFFAERPEGSVSTLKIQRTQQEDSAVYLCASKLAGGYSSYNEQFFGPGTRLTVL.